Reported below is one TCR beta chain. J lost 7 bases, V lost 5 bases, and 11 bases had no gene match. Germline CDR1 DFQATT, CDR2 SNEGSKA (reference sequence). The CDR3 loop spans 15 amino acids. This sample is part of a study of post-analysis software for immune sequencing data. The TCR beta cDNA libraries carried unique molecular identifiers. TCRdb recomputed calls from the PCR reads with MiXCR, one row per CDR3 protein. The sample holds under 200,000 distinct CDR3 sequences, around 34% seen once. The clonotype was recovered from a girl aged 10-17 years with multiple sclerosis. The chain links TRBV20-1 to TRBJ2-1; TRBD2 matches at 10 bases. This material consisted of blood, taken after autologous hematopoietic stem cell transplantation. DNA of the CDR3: TGCAGTGCTCGTGGACTAGCGGCGATGACGAATGAGCAGTTCTTC. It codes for CSARGLAAMTNEQFF.